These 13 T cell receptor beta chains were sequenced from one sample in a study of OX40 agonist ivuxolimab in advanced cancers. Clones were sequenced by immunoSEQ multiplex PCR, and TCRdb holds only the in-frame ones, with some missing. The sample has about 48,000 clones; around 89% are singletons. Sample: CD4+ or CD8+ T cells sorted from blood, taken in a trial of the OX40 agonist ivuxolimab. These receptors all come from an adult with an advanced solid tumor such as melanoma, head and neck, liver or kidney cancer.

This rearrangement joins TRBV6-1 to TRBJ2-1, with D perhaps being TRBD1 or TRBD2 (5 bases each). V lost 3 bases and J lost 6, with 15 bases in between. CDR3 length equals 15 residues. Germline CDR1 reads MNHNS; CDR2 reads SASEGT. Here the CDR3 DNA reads TGTGCCAGCAGTGACGGGACGGGAAGTTTCAATGAGCAGTTCTTC. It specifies CASSDGTGSFNEQFF.

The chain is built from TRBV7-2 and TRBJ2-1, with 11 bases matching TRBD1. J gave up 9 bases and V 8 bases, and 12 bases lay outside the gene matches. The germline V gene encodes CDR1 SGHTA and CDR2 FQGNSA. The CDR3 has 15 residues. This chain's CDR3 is CASLNPGQGGLEQFF. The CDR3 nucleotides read TGTGCCAGCCTCAACCCGGGACAGGGGGGCCTTGAGCAGTTCTTC.

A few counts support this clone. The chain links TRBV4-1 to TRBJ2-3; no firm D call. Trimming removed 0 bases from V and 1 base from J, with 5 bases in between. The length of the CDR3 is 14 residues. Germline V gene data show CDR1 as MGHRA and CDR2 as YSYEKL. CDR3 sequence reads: CASSQDRGTDTQYF. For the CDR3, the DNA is TGCGCCAGCAGCCAAGATAGGGGCACAGATACGCAGTATTTT.

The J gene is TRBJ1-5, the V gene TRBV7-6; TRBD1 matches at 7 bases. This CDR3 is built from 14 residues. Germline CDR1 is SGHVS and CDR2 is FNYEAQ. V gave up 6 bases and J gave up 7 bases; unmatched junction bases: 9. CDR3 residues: CASSLGGGEQPQHF. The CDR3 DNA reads TGTGCCAGCAGTCTGGGAGGGGGCGAACAGCCCCAGCATTTT.

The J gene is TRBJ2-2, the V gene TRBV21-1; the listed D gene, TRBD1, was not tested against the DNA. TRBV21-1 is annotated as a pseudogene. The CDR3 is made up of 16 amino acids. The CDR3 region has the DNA TGTGCCAGCAGCAAAGGCGAGGGGGCTGACACCGGGGAGCTGTTTTTT. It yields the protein CASSKGEGADTGELFF.

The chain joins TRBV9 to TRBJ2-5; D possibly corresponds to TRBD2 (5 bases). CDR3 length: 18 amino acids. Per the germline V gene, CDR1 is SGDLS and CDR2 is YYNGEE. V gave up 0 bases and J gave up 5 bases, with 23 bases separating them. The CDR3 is CASSVGENVGSGGETQYF. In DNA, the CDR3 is TGTGCCAGCAGCGTAGGCGAGAACGTCGGCTCAGGCGGGGAGACCCAGTACTTC.

CDR3 coding DNA: TGTGCCAGCAACCTAAAGAGGGCAGGGACGGACAATGAGCAGTTCTTC. It encodes CASNLKRAGTDNEQFF. This rearrangement joins TRBV7-8 to TRBJ2-1; D is tentatively TRBD1 or TRBD2 (5 bases each). This CDR3 is 16 amino acids long. V was shortened by 7 bases and J by 5 bases, with 21 bases between the two germline ends. Germline V lookup: CDR1 SGHVS, CDR2 FQNEAQ.

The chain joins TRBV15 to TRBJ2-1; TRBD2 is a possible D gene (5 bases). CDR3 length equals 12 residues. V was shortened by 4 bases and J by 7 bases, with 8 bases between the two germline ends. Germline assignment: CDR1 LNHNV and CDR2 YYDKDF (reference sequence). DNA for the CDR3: TGTGCCACCAGCACCGAGGGTAATGAGCAGTTCTTC. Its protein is CATSTEGNEQFF. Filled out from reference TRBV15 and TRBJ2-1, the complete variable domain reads DAMVIQNPRYQVTQFGKPVTLSCSQTLNHNVMYWYQQKSSQAPKLLFHYYDKDFNNEADTPDNFQSRRPNTSFCFLDIRSPGLGDTAMYLCATSTEGNEQFFGPGTRLTVL.

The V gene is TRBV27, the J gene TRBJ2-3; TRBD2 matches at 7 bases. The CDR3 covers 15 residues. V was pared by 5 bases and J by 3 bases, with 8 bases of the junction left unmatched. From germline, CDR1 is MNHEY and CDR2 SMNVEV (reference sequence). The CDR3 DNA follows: TGTGCCAGCAGTGAGTTTGACGGGGGGACAGATACGCAGTATTTT. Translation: CASSEFDGGTDTQYF.

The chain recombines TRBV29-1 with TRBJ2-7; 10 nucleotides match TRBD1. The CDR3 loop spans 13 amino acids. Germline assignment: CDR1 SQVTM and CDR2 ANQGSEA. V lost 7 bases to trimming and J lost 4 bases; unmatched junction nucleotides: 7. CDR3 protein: CSGSTGGEYEQYF. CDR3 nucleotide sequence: TGCAGCGGATCGACAGGGGGCGAATACGAGCAGTACTTC.

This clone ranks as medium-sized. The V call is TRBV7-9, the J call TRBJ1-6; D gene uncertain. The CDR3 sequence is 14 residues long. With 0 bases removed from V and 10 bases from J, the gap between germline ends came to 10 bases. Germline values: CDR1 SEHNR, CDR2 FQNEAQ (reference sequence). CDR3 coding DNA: TGTGCCAGCAGCTTAGCGGCGGGTGGATCACCCCTCCACTTT. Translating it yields CASSLAAGGSPLHF.

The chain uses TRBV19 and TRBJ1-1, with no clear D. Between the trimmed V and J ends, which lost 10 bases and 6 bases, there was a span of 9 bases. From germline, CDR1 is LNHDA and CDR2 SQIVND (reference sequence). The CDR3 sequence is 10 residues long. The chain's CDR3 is CATRAAEAFF. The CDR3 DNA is TGTGCCACTAGAGCGGCTGAAGCTTTCTTT.

CDR3: CASSLGTGGYEQYF. The CDR3 DNA follows: TGCGCCAGCAGCTTGGGTACGGGGGGCTACGAGCAGTACTTC. The chain combines TRBV5-1 with TRBJ2-7; 7 positions match TRBD2. The CDR3 spans 14 residues. Looked up from germline, CDR1 is SGHRS and CDR2 is YFSETQ. The J segment lost 3 bases and the V segment lost 0 bases, leaving 3 bases of the junction unmatched.